Sequencing of this T cell receptor beta chain was carried out in a study of blood T cell repertoires in COVID-19. Study information: The United States, Italy and Spain provided the acute and convalescent COVID-19 samples.

The CDR3 length is 17 residues. The V segment lost 0 bases and the J segment 1 base; nucleotides outside the gene matches: 1. Germline V gene data show CDR1 as SGHRS and CDR2 as YFSETQ. Sequencing used immunoSEQ multiplex PCR; TCRdb keeps in-frame clones, though not all of them. This sample yields 150,000 to 200,000 clones, of which more than 80% are seen a single time; around 7.5% belongs to the top ten. The sequence came from a woman aged 55 to 70 with acute or convalescent COVID-19. The chain links TRBV5-1 to TRBJ2-3; 14 nucleotides agree with TRBD2. Sequencing was carried out using peripheral blood. As DNA, the CDR3 is TGCGCCAGCAGCTTGGGGACTAGCGGGGGGCGCACAGATACGCAGTATTTT. Protein sequence: CASSLGTSGGRTDTQYF.